This T cell receptor beta chain was retrieved from a study of control samples from healthy donors and cancer patients. Measured with immunoSEQ multiplex PCR; TCRdb has only the in-frame clones, and not every one. The sample has 120,000 or so clones, about 87% seen once. The germline gives CDR1 KGHSH, CDR2 LQKENI. V was clipped by 2 bases and J by 7 bases, with 8 bases between them. There are 13 residues in the CDR3. The rearrangement links TRBV18 to TRBJ1-4; no clear D. The receptor's source is a man aged 55 to 70 in good health. Material: blood. The CDR3 coding sequence is TGTGCCAGCTCACCAGGACCAGTTGAAAAACTGTTTTTT. This encodes CASSPGPVEKLFF.